Sequencing of this TCR beta chain was carried out in a study of T cells in Graves' hyperthyroidism and ophthalmopathy. For the study at large: At initial diagnosis, before any treatment had begun, peripheral blood was obtained.

This clonotype came up a few times. Its antigen is unknown. The CDR3 sequence is 15 residues long. V gave up 2 bases and J gave up 1 base, with 10 bases separating them. It was RNA transcripts that yielded the amplified TCR beta CDR3 regions. First-round RT-PCR with HTBI primers amplified the TCR CDR3 region. Via MiXCR, TCRdb re-called the multiplex PCR reads, giving one row per CDR3 protein. The sample carries roughly 750,000 distinct CDR3 sequences, 16% recorded once. Diagnosis of hyperthyroidism was new in patients aged 18 to 65, and its duration was under 2 months. Points from the study as a whole: Appearing also in blood were most of the thyroid clonotypes expanded above 0.001. Model-based prediction identified ophthalmopathy a median roughly 5.9 months prior to its onset.

Sample: blood. The TCR originated in a man younger than 35 with Graves' hyperthyroidism. This chain links TRBV12-3 or TRBV12-4 with TRBJ2-3; the D is unclear. The CDR3 sequence: CASSLLRQGTDTQYF. The CDR3 DNA is TGTGCCAGCAGTTTATTAAGACAAGGCACAGATACGCAGTATTTT.